This entry is about one T cell receptor (beta chain). Its target antigen remains unknown. Base qualities are missing; no much larger clone stands one base away. Genomic DNA was extracted with the Qiagen DNeasy kit from unsorted PBMCs and from negatively selected CD4+ and CD8+ fractions. Amplification of TCR beta CDR3 regions was done by immunoSEQ multiplex PCR with primers that anneal to V and J segments. A synthetic immune receptor repertoire was used to minimize amplification bias, and any residual bias was removed computationally once sequencing was done. On the study's bioinformatics: Repertoire diversity was quantified as the Shannon entropy index using custom Python scripts. Unsorted, CD4+ and CD8+ repertoires were analyzed separately, except for combined analyses in which CD4+ and CD8+ sequences were merged in silico. Held by TCRdb, this immuneACCESS table contains in-frame sequences only and omits some clones. Under half of the omission traces to an unresolved V gene where checked; the cause of the rest is unknown. V and J calls and clone size are given by that table; D and trimming were obtained from the DNA. The sample records about 36,000 clones, 75% to 90% of which are singletons. The ten largest clones add up to 0.2% to 0.25% of the sample.

The CDR3 runs 16 amino acids, cysteine and phenylalanine included. Only the CDR3 portion is preserved as DNA: 48 bases, with reading frame beginning at the first base. Taken from the germline V gene (reference sequence), the CDR1 and CDR2 loops are SEHNR and FQNEAQ. Ends trimmed: V by 4 bases, J by 2 bases; bases unmatched to a gene: 10. The entry originates in a study of PD-1 blockade in classical Hodgkin lymphoma (dated by TCRdb to about 2020). For the study in its entirety: The study used TCR beta sequencing and CyTOF to define a peripheral blood immune signature of response to PD-1 blockade in classical Hodgkin lymphoma. The paper as a whole reports these results and caveats: Baseline TCR diversity was reported as lower in newly diagnosed patients than in healthy donors, and lower still in relapsed/refractory patients. The study covered only a single clinical trial cohort, and the causes of the repertoire differences, possibly disease activity or prior therapy, were still not defined.

In the paper's terms, the time point label means: newly diagnosed, previously untreated cHL patient sample. Using a Miltenyi CD4+ T cell isolation kit, CD4+ T cells were purified from thawed PBMCs through magnetic negative selection. As a comparison group for the relapsed/refractory trial patients, PBMCs from patients with newly diagnosed, previously untreated classical Hodgkin lymphoma were sequenced. Peripheral blood was collected in 8 mL Vacutainer Cell Preparation Tubes, from which PBMCs were isolated by centrifugation and then cryopreserved. Purified CD4+ and CD8+ fractions were prepared only for cases in which an additional PBMC sample was available. Magnetically labelled cells were removed on LS columns in a quadroMACS separator, and the flow-through was retained as the purified fraction.

The sequence was obtained from a human donor with classical Hodgkin lymphoma. Material: CD4+ T cells from blood. The chain uses TRBV7-9 and TRBJ2-7; 8 bases in between match TRBD2. The CDR3 region reads CASSSSGSPLAYEQYF. The DNA sequence reads TGTGCCAGCAGCTCCAGCGGGAGTCCCCTAGCCTACGAGCAGTACTTC.